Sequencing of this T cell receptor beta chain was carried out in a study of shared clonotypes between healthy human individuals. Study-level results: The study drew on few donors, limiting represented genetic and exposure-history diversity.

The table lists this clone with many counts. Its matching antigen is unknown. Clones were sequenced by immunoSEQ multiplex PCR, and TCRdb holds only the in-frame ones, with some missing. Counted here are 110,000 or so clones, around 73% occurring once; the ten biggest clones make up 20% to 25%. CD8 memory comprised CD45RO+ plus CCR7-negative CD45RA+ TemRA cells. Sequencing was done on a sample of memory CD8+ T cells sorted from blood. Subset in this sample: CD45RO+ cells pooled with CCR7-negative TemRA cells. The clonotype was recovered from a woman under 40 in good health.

CDR3 coding DNA: TGTGCCAGCAGCCCCGGGACAGAAACCGGGGAGCTGTTTTTT. Amino acid sequence: CASSPGTETGELFF. The chain has TRBV7-9 and TRBJ2-2, with 7 nucleotides matching TRBD1. The V gene end was trimmed by 5 bases and the J gene end by 5 bases; junction bases not matched to a gene: 5. CDR1 is SEHNR and CDR2 is FQNEAQ in the germline V gene (reference sequence). This CDR3 is 14 amino acids long.